This T cell receptor (beta chain) was recovered during a study of CXCR3-negative and CXCR3-positive naive CD8 T cells (dated by TCRdb to between 2019 and 2020). With regard to the full study: In total, 120 million to 150 million TRB reads were obtained, corresponding to roughly 1.5 +/- 0.3 million reads per library. The TRBV-TRBJ cluster analysis covered naive subsets from five or six donors and memory cells from 3 donors. Diversity and physicochemical repertoire analyses covered 11 donors pooled from two independent experiments. Paper-wide results and their limitations: Similar TRBV-TRBJ usage was shown by naive CXCR3-negative and CXCR3-positive cells from the same donor, whereas distinct patterns were shown by memory cells. Because surface CD5, which has been linked to self-reactivity in mice, was comparable between naive subsets, TCR interaction strength was also inferred from TRB CDR3 physicochemical properties. Compared with CXCR3-negative naive cells, CXCR3-positive naive cells had TRB CDR3s with higher hydrophobicity (lower Kidera factor 4), lower energy, and higher strength and volume indices. Freshly isolated PBMCs were used for most assays because CXCR3 expression went down partially after cryopreservation. Comparably high repertoire diversity was found in both naive subsets, whereas much lower repertoire diversity was found in memory CD8+ T cells.

Turning to this clonotype: Its antigen is currently not known.

Sequenced on a NextSeq 550. The Human TCR Profiling Kit (MiLaboratory) was used to make UMI-labeled 5' RACE TRB cDNA libraries. cDNA synthesis used the entire amount of extracted RNA, and PCR amplification then used the entire amount of cDNA produced. Libraries were prepared in parallel using an identical number of PCR cycles. The published analysis was carried out like this. About 53,000 +/- 10,000 unique UMI-labeled TRB cDNA molecules per library were extracted with MIGEC and MiXCR, with at least two reads per UMI required. On average, roughly 40,000 +/- 10,000 functional in-frame TRB CDR3 nucleotide clonotypes lacking stop codons were found per library. After downsampling to 5000 UMI-labeled TRB molecules per sample, diversity metrics such as normalized Shannon-Wiener and Chao1 were calculated in VDJtools. VDJtools computed clonotype-size-weighted physicochemical properties of the central five CDR3 residues: interaction energy, strength, volume and Kidera factor 4. The reads underwent TCRdb reprocessing, giving one record for each CDR3 protein sequence and no DNA. The V and J calls were not made by the authors but by TCRdb's processing. The sample table on file contains around 140,000 distinct CDR3 sequences. 0.41% of the sample goes to the ten largest clones.

For each CD8+ T cell subset, flow sorting was done in triplicate, and 300,000 to 350,000 cells per subset went directly into RLT lysis buffer. To exclude memory contaminants, naive CD8+ T cells were stringently defined as CD45RO-CCR7+CD27+CD95-. Using standard density gradient centrifugation, peripheral blood mononuclear cells were isolated from buffy coats. A FACSAria III was used to flow-sort naive CD8+ T cells into CXCR3-negative and CXCR3-positive populations. Total RNA was extracted from sorted cells using an RNeasy Mini Kit. The clonotype comes from a human donor in good health. Some clones in this sample may be carry-over from other donors' samples. The material sequenced was naive CXCR3+ CD8+ T cells from blood. The cell subset or site label for this specimen denotes: CD45RO-CCR7+CD27+CD95- naive CD8+ T cells expressing CXCR3 (TNR3+).

The CDR3 in this case is CASSVEGGWENEQFF. The chain is assembled from TRBV9 and TRBJ2-1; TCRdb's D call, TRBD1, is unchecked because there is no DNA. From a lookup of the germline V gene, CDR1 and CDR2 are SGDLS and YYNGEE. Including cysteine and phenylalanine, the CDR3 has 15 amino acids. The protein alone is recorded here.